A single sample gave rise to the 19 T cell receptor beta chains below, sequenced in a study of T cell responses to AZD1222 COVID-19 vaccine. Clones were read by immunoSEQ multiplex PCR, and TCRdb kept only the in-frame ones, dropping some. The sample yields approximately 17,000 clones, over 60% seen once. The starting material was peripheral blood, obtained 28 days after the second AZD1222 dose. The receptors stem from an adult who received the AZD1222 COVID-19 vaccine.

The rearrangement joins TRBV30 to TRBJ1-1; tentatively, D is TRBD1 (5 bases). This CDR3 is 13 amino acids long. Germline assignment: CDR1 GTSNPN and CDR2 SVGIG (reference sequence). Trimming shortened V by 0 bases and J by 0 bases, and 5 bases separated the two germline ends. The CDR3 sequence is CAWSVGVNTEAFF. In DNA, the CDR3 is TGTGCCTGGAGTGTAGGGGTGAACACTGAAGCTTTCTTT.

The chain carries TRBV30 and TRBJ1-2; tentative D call: TRBD1 (5 bases). The CDR3 is made up of 11 amino acids. V shed 7 bases and J shed 6 bases, with 12 bases lying between them. Germline values: CDR1 GTSNPN, CDR2 SVGIG (reference sequence). CDR3 region: CAFKGVHGYTF. Here the CDR3 DNA reads TGTGCCTTTAAAGGGGTCCATGGCTACACCTTC.

This sequence joins TRBV9 and TRBJ2-7, with 8 bases fitting TRBD2. This CDR3 region has 18 residues. CDR1 is SGDLS and CDR2 is YYNGEE in the germline V gene. With V trimmed by 4 bases and J by 1 base, 16 bases remained unmatched. CDR3: CASSSRGGGGPLSYEQYF. In DNA, the CDR3 is TGTGCCAGCAGCTCCCGCGGGGGCGGGGGGCCCCTATCCTACGAGCAGTACTTC.

This clone occurred once. The chain is built from TRBV28 and TRBJ1-2; TRBD1 might be the D (5 bases). Trimming removed 7 bases at V and 8 bases at J, with 14 bases between. CDR1 and CDR2 from the germline V gene are MDHEN and SYDVKM. There are 12 residues in the CDR3. The CDR3 region is CASTSQVEGYTF. The CDR3 nucleotides read TGTGCCAGCACTTCACAGGTGGAGGGCTACACCTTC.

V usage is TRBV7-2 and J usage is TRBJ2-1; TRBD2 aligns across 12 bases. CDR3 length equals 14 residues. V lost 4 bases and J lost 9; bases outside the gene matches: 4. From germline, CDR1 is SGHTA and CDR2 FQGNSA. The CDR3 loop is CASSSSGGDLEQFF. The CDR3 DNA follows: TGTGCCAGCAGCTCTAGCGGGGGGGACCTTGAGCAGTTCTTC.

V and J are TRBV18 and TRBJ2-2; D is unresolved. V was cut by 2 bases and J by 0 bases, with 4 bases left in between. Germline CDR1 reads KGHSH; CDR2 reads LQKENI. The CDR3 is 14 amino acids. This CDR3 reads CASSPSPNTGELFF. CDR3 coding DNA: TGTGCCAGCTCACCATCCCCGAACACCGGGGAGCTGTTTTTT.

CDR3 amino acids: CASSTSESPLHF. Here the CDR3 DNA reads TGTGCCAGCAGCACCTCGGAGTCACCCCTCCACTTT. V usage is TRBV5-6 and J usage is TRBJ1-6, with no clear D. Germline values: CDR1 SGHDT, CDR2 YYEEEE. V was cut by 4 bases and J by 10 bases, with 9 bases left in between. The CDR3 has 12 residues.

The sample holds a few counts of this clone. The chain joins TRBV19 to TRBJ1-2, with D tentatively TRBD1 (5 bases). In germline, CDR1 is LNHDA, CDR2 SQIVND (reference sequence). The CDR3 loop spans 15 amino acids. V lost 2 bases to trimming and J lost 4 bases, with 14 bases between them. The CDR3 spells CASSISQGLLYGYTF. For the CDR3, the DNA is TGTGCCAGTAGTATATCTCAGGGCCTCCTCTATGGCTACACCTTC.

J is TRBJ2-3 and V is TRBV18, with 15 bases lining up with TRBD2. V lost 3 bases, J lost 4 bases, and 8 bases stayed unmatched. Germline assignment: CDR1 KGHSH and CDR2 LQKENI. This CDR3 spans 18 amino acids. The CDR3 DNA reads TGTGCCAGCTCACCCCCCGGACTAGCGGGGGGGCGCGCAGATACGCAGTATTTT. Protein product: CASSPPGLAGGRADTQYF.

The rearrangement joins TRBV18 to TRBJ2-7, with D hard to call. This CDR3 region has 14 residues. V lost 0 bases and J lost 0, with 6 bases in between. Germline assignment: CDR1 KGHSH and CDR2 LQKENI. DNA for the CDR3: TGTGCCAGCTCACCACCAGCCGACTCCTACGAGCAGTACTTC. Its protein is CASSPPADSYEQYF.

The V and J genes are TRBV4-1 and TRBJ1-5; a possible D gene is TRBD1 (6 bases). CDR3 length: 14 amino acids. Trimming cost V 0 bases and J 7 bases, with 10 bases left between them. Germline V gene sequence: CDR1 MGHRA, CDR2 YSYEKL. The CDR3 nucleotides read TGCGCCAGCAGCCAAGACAGGGGTCGGCAGCCCCAGCATTTT. Translating it yields CASSQDRGRQPQHF.

The V call is TRBV4-3, the J call TRBJ2-7; either TRBD1 or TRBD2 may supply D (5 bases each). The ends were cut back, 0 bases at V and 3 bases at J, with 12 bases in the middle. The germline gives CDR1 LGHNA, CDR2 YSLEER. The CDR3 length is 15 residues. The CDR3 sequence is CASSQDTGDLYEQYF. In DNA, the CDR3 is TGCGCCAGCAGCCAAGATACCGGGGACCTCTACGAGCAGTACTTC.

The V gene is TRBV7-9, the J gene TRBJ1-1; D gene uncertain. Germline loops: CDR1 SEHNR, CDR2 FQNEAQ (reference sequence). Trimming left V 8 bases short and J 1 base short, with 14 bases between. The CDR3 runs to 14 residues. CDR3 in amino acids: CASCPPVGNTEAFF. As DNA, the CDR3 is TGTGCCAGCTGTCCCCCGGTGGGGAACACTGAAGCTTTCTTT.

The CDR3 region has the DNA TGTGCCAGCAGCTTAGAACGGTTCGGGGAGCTGTTTTTT. This codes for CASSLERFGELFF. The chain is built from TRBV11-3 and TRBJ2-2; D ambiguous. V lost 0 bases to trimming and J lost 7 bases, with 6 bases between them. The CDR3 covers 13 residues. The germline gives CDR1 SGHNT, CDR2 YENEEA.

This clone was observed a single time. V usage is TRBV18 and J usage is TRBJ2-1, with TRBD2 matching over 9 bases. Germline CDR1 and CDR2: KGHSH and LQKENI. The CDR3 spans 17 residues. The V segment lost 4 bases and the J segment 5 bases; nucleotides outside the gene matches: 12. The CDR3 spells CASSRELAGTSNNEQFF. Written as DNA, the CDR3 is TGTGCCAGCTCACGCGAGCTAGCGGGAACCTCTAACAATGAGCAGTTCTTC.

The J gene is TRBJ2-7, the V gene TRBV27; weak D call: TRBD2 (5 bases). Between the trimmed V and J ends, which lost 1 base and 0 bases, there was a span of 10 bases. Germline V gene sequence: CDR1 MNHEY, CDR2 SMNVEV (reference sequence). CDR3 size: 15 residues. CDR3 in amino acids: CASSLLGSGSYEQYF. The DNA for the CDR3 is TGTGCCAGCAGTTTATTGGGCAGCGGCTCCTACGAGCAGTACTTC.

The J gene is TRBJ1-3, the V gene TRBV29-1; no reliable D call. The CDR3 runs 13 residues. V was shortened by 0 bases and J by 0 bases, with 3 bases between the two germline ends. Germline V CDR1 and CDR2: SQVTM, ANQGSEA. The CDR3 here is CSVEEYSGNTIYF. As DNA, the CDR3 is TGCAGCGTTGAAGAGTACTCTGGAAACACCATATATTTT. The full variable domain, its missing parts supplied by reference TRBV29-1 and TRBJ1-3, is SAVISQKPSRDICQRGTSLTIQCQVDSQVTMMFWYRQQPGQSLTLIATANQGSEATYESGFVIDKFPISRPNLTFSTLTVSNMSPEDSSIYLCSVEEYSGNTIYFGEGSWLTVV.

The chain carries TRBV19 and TRBJ2-7; 8 bases fit TRBD1. The CDR3 contains 13 residues. CDR1 is LNHDA, CDR2 SQIVND, per germline (reference sequence). V gave up 6 bases and J gave up 6 bases; unmatched junction bases: 7. CDR3 sequence: CASRTGQGLEQYF. CDR3 DNA sequence: TGTGCCAGTAGAACTGGACAGGGCCTCGAGCAGTACTTC. The variable domain in full, completed from reference TRBV19 and TRBJ2-7, reads DGGITQSPKYLFRKEGQNVTLSCEQNLNHDAMYWYRQDPGQGLRLIYYSQIVNDFQKGDIAEGYSVSREKKESFPLTVTSAQKNPTAFYLCASRTGQGLEQYFGPGTRLTVT.

The chain recombines TRBV7-9 with TRBJ2-7, with D possibly being TRBD2 (6 bases). The CDR3 is 15 residues long. Germline loops: CDR1 SEHNR, CDR2 FQNEAQ (reference sequence). V was clipped by 2 bases and J by 0 bases, with 11 bases between them. Here the CDR3 DNA reads TGTGCCAGCAGCTTACAACTAGCTGGCTCCTACGAGCAGTACTTC. Protein sequence: CASSLQLAGSYEQYF.